These T cell receptor delta chains were read from a single sample in a study of human gamma delta and Vdelta1 T cells. TCRdb re-called the PCR reads using CATT. This repertoire shows 6,200 or so delta-chain clones, roughly 41% found once; its top ten account for approximately 9%. For these receptors, no antigen is known. The source material was Vdelta1 gamma-delta T cells from blood grown in culture (DOT cells). These receptors originate from a human donor in good health. Both conserved end residues are part of each CDR3. D genes are given only for firm matches. Clone size, where shown, is once, few, many, or a class for clones that have expanded.

j_call clone_size v_call d_call cdr3_nt cdr3_aa
TRDJ1 - TRDV1 TRDD3 TGTGCTCTTGGGCGAGGTAGGGGTTACCGCCCCGGGATGGGGGATGTTTACACCGATAAACTCATCTTT CALGRGRGYRPGMGDVYTDKLIF
TRDJ2 - TRDV1 - TGTGCTCTTGGGGACTACTTAGGACCTCCAGAGACAGCACAACTCTTCTTT CALGDYLGPPETAQLFF
TRDJ1 - TRDV1 - TGTGCTCTTGGGACCTTCCCGTCCTTCCTGGCGGGATACCCCAAGTACACCGATAAACTCATCTTT CALGTFPSFLAGYPKYTDKLIF
TRDJ1 - TRDV1 TRDD3 TGTGCTCTTGCTCTCACGAGACTGGGGGCCGAGGGGACCGATAAACTCATCTTT CALALTRLGAEGTDKLIF
TRDJ1 few TRDV1 - TGTGCTCTTGGGGAACTCGGAGTTAAGGTCCTTCGGAATAATTTACCCTCCCAATTTCACGCTAAACTCATCTTT CALGELGVKVLRNNLPSQFHAKLIF
TRDJ1 - TRDV1 TRDD3 TGTGCTCTTGGGGAACGGCCCGCAAGCAATGGGCTGGGGGATAAGTACACCGATAAACTCATCTTT CALGERPASNGLGDKYTDKLIF
TRDJ1 - TRDV1 TRDD3 TGTGCTCTTGGGGAACACCCTCCTACGTCGGGGGATAAGGAGGCCGATAAACTCATCTTT CALGEHPPTSGDKEADKLIF
TRDJ1 - TRDV1 TRDD3 TGTGCTCTTGGGGAATCCCGCTTTTCTGGGGGATACGCTTGGTACACCGATAAACTCATCTTT CALGESRFSGGYAWYTDKLIF
TRDJ1 - TRDV1 - TGTGCTCTTGGGGAACTAGGTCCCTCCCGAAAGGTGCTCATCTTT CALGELGPSRKVLIF
TRDJ1 few TRDV1 TRDD3 TGTGCTCTTGGGGAACTTCCTACCTTGACTGGGGGATACCAACTCATCTTT CALGELPTLTGGYQLIF
TRDJ1 - TRDV1 - TGTGCTCTTGGGGCCCCCGACATTATCCTAGATAGGGATCGAGATCTGTACACCGATAAACTCATCTTT CALGAPDIILDRDRDLYTDKLIF
TRDJ1 - TRAV23/DV6 - TGTGCTGTGGGGCCTTCCTACGGACTGGGGGATTTGGGGACCGATAAACTCATCTTT CAVGPSYGLGDLGTDKLIF
TRDJ1 - TRDV1 - TGTGCTCTTGGGGCACCAGATCCGGTCCCCCCATCACGTCAGTCCAGGAAGGGCACCGATAAACTCATCTTT CALGAPDPVPPSRQSRKGTDKLIF
TRDJ1 few TRDV1 - TGTGCTCTTGGGGAACCTCCCTCTAAGAGAGAGTCGCGTAAACTCATCTTT CALGEPPSKRESRKLIF
TRDJ1 - TRDV1 TRDD3 TGTGCTCTTGGGACCGTACTGGGGGATACCCTTGGTGATAAACTCATCTTT CALGTVLGDTLGDKLIF
TRDJ1 - TRDV1 TRDD3 TGTGCTCTTGGGGCGTCAGTGGGATACAGAATTAAACTCATCTTT CALGASVGYRIKLIF
TRDJ1 - TRDV1 TRDD3 TGTGCTCTTGGGGAAGGACCCGCGGCGGGGGATACGCTGTACACCGATAAACTCATCTTT CALGEGPAAGDTLYTDKLIF
TRDJ1 medium-sized TRDV1 - TGTGCTCTTGGGGCCGCTGGGTTCGGCGATAAACTCATCTTT CALGAAGFGDKLIF
TRDJ1 few TRDV1 - TGTGCTCTTGGGGTCCGGCTGTCTGGGAGCACCGATAAACTCATCTTT CALGVRLSGSTDKLIF
TRDJ1 - TRDV1 TRDD3 TGTGCTCTTGGGATTCCCAAACTGGGGGACCTATCTCCGGACACCGATAAACTCATCTTT CALGIPKLGDLSPDTDKLIF
TRDJ1 few TRDV1 TRDD3 TGTGCTCTTGGGGAACTAGCTATAGGAGTTCCTGCCGTACTGGGGGCCCGTGAGACGTACACCGATAAACTCATCTTT CALGELAIGVPAVLGARETYTDKLIF
TRDJ1 - TRDV1 TRDD3 TGTGCTCTTGGGGAAGGGGAGTTCCCAAAAACTACTGGGGGATACTCAGCTGTCACCGATAAACTCATCTTT CALGEGEFPKTTGGYSAVTDKLIF
TRDJ1 - TRDV1 TRDD2 TGTGCTCTTCGAAGAAATCCTTTCCTACTCCGAGCGGCCGATAAACTCATCTTT CALRRNPFLLRAADKLIF
TRDJ1 few TRDV1 - TGTGCTCTTGGGGAACCTGCAACCTCGTTTGACGATAAACTCATCTTT CALGEPATSFDDKLIF
TRDJ1 once TRDV1 - TGTGCTCTTGGGGACTGGGAGAGGGGGAATAAACTCATCTTT CALGDWERGNKLIF
TRDJ1 - TRDV1 TRDD3 TGTGCTCTTGGGGATCCCCGGGTGGGGTGGGGGAACTCCAGAGGTGTCACCGATAAACTCATCTTT CALGDPRVGWGNSRGVTDKLIF
TRDJ1 - TRDV1 - TGTGCTCTTGGGGAACTCAGACTGCGACCCTACGAGAGTTCGGGGATTATCACCGATAAACTCATCTTT CALGELRLRPYESSGIITDKLIF
TRDJ1 medium-sized TRDV1 TRDD3 TGTGCTCTTGGGGAACTCCTCATTCTGGGGGGGAAACGGGCCGATAAACTCATCTTT CALGELLILGGKRADKLIF
TRDJ1 medium-sized TRDV1 TRDD3 TGTGCTCTTGGGGAATTTATAGGTCCCACTACTTTCTGGGGGTCCAACACCGATAAACTCATCTTT CALGEFIGPTTFWGSNTDKLIF
TRDJ1 - TRDV1 TRDD3 TGTGCTCTTGGGCACTTAGGGCGTACTGGGGGATACGGGGATCACGATAAACTCATCTTT CALGHLGRTGGYGDHDKLIF
TRDJ1 - TRDV1 - TGTGCTCTTGGGGAGCCTTCGCGGGGGGGGGCCGGTTCGTACACCGATAAACTCATCTTT CALGEPSRGGAGSYTDKLIF
TRDJ1 medium-sized TRDV1 TRDD2 TGTGCTCTTGGTGTCCAAACCTTCCTACCTAGCAGGGGGAAATCCGAGGGGATCGGACTCATCTTT CALGVQTFLPSRGKSEGIGLIF
TRDJ1 few TRDV1 TRDD2 TGTGCTCTTGGGGACGTTAACCTTCCTAACCGAATTACCGGGGGCCCACGCACCGATAAACTCATCTTT CALGDVNLPNRITGGPRTDKLIF
TRDJ1 - TRDV1 - TGTGCTCTTGGGGACTGTCTTAAGGCCGAACCCTACACCGATAAACTCATCTTT CALGDCLKAEPYTDKLIF
TRDJ1 - TRDV1 TRDD3 TGTGCTCTTGGGGAAAAATATCCTATGGGGCTTTACTGGGGGAACTACACCGATAAACTCATCTTT CALGEKYPMGLYWGNYTDKLIF
TRDJ1 - TRDV1 TRDD3 TGTGCTCTTGGGGAACTAGGATACGGTGGACTCATCTTT CALGELGYGGLIF
TRDJ1 once TRAV29/DV5 TRDD3 TGTGCAGCAAGCGACCTCGTAGTTCCGGGAGCTGGGGGACACGGGCCGTCAACCGATAAACTCATCTTT CAASDLVVPGAGGHGPSTDKLIF